These T cell receptor beta chains were read from a single sample in a study of T cells expressing NK-cell markers. Using the 5' RACE reads, TCRdb records one entry per CDR3 protein without DNA. Its listing shows 450,000 to 600,000 distinct CDR3 sequences. The sequenced sample consisted of blood T cells: a sorted CD56 or NKG2C T cell subset, CD4+ or CD8+ T cells, or bulk PBMC T cells (not recorded which). All receptors derive from a man between 18 and 35 years old in good health. The CDR3 runs from the conserved cysteine through the conserved F or W.

j_call | v_call | cdr3_aa
TRBJ2-2 | TRBV10-3 | CAIRNDGTNTGELFF
TRBJ2-2 | TRBV7-3 | CASSVDRGGELFF
TRBJ2-1 | TRBV6-2/TRBV6-3 | CASSYWAGPDNEQFF
TRBJ2-5 | TRBV29-1 | CSVEDSEAQYF
TRBJ2-6 | TRBV5-1 | CASSLAFRTGFHSSGANVLTF
TRBJ1-4 | TRBV6-5 | CASSYTPGTTNEKLFF
TRBJ2-3 | TRBV20-1 | CSASTRPGSGTDTQYF
TRBJ1-6 | TRBV5-4 | CASSLERGGVNNSPLHF
TRBJ2-7 | TRBV7-9 | CASSRMDYEQYF
TRBJ2-2 | TRBV12-3/TRBV12-4 | CASSLGGPLGELFF
TRBJ1-5 | TRBV12-3/TRBV12-4 | CASSPKVQGDQPQHF
TRBJ2-1 | TRBV29-1 | CSVALTSGHNEQFF
TRBJ2-3 | TRBV7-2 | CASSFRLTGTDTQYF
TRBJ2-1 | TRBV13 | CASSLDLSSEEQFF
TRBJ2-4 | TRBV28 | CASTPRDLRNIQYF
TRBJ1-5 | TRBV7-2 | CASSLVPGLDQPQHF
TRBJ2-7 | TRBV21-1 | CASRPGQTYEQYF
TRBJ2-1 | TRBV6-5 | CASSYVPNRDTYNEQFF
TRBJ2-2 | TRBV3-1 | CASSQAGDGTGELFF
TRBJ2-1 | TRBV4-1 | CASSQLTPAGGLFF
TRBJ2-3 | TRBV14 | CASSQDLVGRLRDTQYF
TRBJ2-1 | TRBV5-5 | CASSTSGYNEQFF
TRBJ2-1 | TRBV3-1 | CASSQFGGNEQFF
TRBJ2-2 | TRBV2 | CASRAGSRGGTGELFF
TRBJ2-1 | TRBV7-8 | CASSSRGRDEQFF
TRBJ1-1 | TRBV3-1 | CASSNKLTGQGSEAFF
TRBJ1-2 | TRBV12-3/TRBV12-4 | CASSLSRGQGYTF
TRBJ2-3 | TRBV12-3/TRBV12-4 | CASSLVEGRPDKGTDTQYF
TRBJ1-2 | TRBV24-1 | CATSDPTTGSVYGYTF
TRBJ2-2 | TRBV5-1 | CASSPRLAGLTGELFF
TRBJ2-2 | TRBV5-1 | CASSLAEMGRTGELFF
TRBJ2-2 | TRBV5-1 | CASSWDSGNTGELFF
TRBJ2-2 | TRBV7-2 | CASSLLAGRNTGELFF
TRBJ1-6 | TRBV30 | CAWRLTAWRPLHF
TRBJ2-3 | TRBV3-1 | CASSQDRQREYGDTQYF
TRBJ2-5 | TRBV12-3/TRBV12-4 | CASSPRTIEETQYF
TRBJ2-7 | TRBV4-3 | CASSKGLATNYEQYF
TRBJ2-7 | TRBV20-1 | CSAREGRDYEQYF
TRBJ2-3 | TRBV20-1 | CSARDTPSSDTQYF
TRBJ2-7 | TRBV29-1 | CSVPIGSAGEQYF
TRBJ2-1 | TRBV7-4 | CASSLSRGTPYNEQFF
TRBJ2-3 | TRBV20-1 | CSASPRDPGPDTQYF
TRBJ1-5 | TRBV20-1 | CSARDSLVDPQHF
TRBJ1-1 | TRBV6-2/TRBV6-3 | CASNPTGGGTEAFF
TRBJ1-4 | TRBV12-3/TRBV12-4 | CASSLNRVDEKLFF